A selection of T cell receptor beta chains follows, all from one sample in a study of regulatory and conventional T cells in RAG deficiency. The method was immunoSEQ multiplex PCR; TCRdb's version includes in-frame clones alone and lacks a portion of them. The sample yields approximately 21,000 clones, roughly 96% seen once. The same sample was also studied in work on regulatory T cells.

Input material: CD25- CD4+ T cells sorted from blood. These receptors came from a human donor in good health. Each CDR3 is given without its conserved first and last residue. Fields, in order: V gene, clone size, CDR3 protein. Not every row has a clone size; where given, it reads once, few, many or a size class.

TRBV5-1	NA	ASSLDRALNEKLF
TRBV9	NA	ASSDGGSNTEAF
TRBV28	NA	ASSLGGSGNTIY
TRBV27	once	ASSPRQGRTFGNQPQH
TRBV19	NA	ASSIGTVNEAF
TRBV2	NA	ASSADRAHTGELF
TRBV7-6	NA	ASSSPRQGKVYEQY
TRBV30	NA	AWGQLGEQY
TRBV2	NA	ASYPGQQNTEAF
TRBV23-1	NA	ASSQRGQGGSGDQPQH
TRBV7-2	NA	ASSPQAGGPIEQF
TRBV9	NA	ASSVSEITNTGELF
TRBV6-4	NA	ASSDPISDRGYNSPLH
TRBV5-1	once	ASSLEAGDSTYPLYEQY
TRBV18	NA	ASSRGRDRYSEAF
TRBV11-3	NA	ASSSRGGANVLT
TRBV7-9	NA	ASSIKTGIKNTEAF
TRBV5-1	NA	ASSLIGSVGGGGNEQF
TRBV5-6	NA	ASAQLAGLKETQY
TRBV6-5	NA	ASSLGGPHYGYT
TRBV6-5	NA	ASRTDRGPSYEQY
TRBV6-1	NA	ASSEAGREDREQY
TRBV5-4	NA	ASSWDGLAGSQETQY
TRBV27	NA	ASSPAPHRGRRTEAF
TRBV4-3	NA	ASSRGTSGGGYNEQF
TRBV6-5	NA	ASSYSFQTYEQY
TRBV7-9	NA	ASSSGQGYGYT
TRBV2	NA	ASSTRPQGRNTEAF
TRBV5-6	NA	ASSLARAVYGYT
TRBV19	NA	ASSLERDRYNEQF
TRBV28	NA	ASSRQSEKLF
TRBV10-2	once	ASSASGTEAF
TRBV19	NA	ASSPSDSSYGYT